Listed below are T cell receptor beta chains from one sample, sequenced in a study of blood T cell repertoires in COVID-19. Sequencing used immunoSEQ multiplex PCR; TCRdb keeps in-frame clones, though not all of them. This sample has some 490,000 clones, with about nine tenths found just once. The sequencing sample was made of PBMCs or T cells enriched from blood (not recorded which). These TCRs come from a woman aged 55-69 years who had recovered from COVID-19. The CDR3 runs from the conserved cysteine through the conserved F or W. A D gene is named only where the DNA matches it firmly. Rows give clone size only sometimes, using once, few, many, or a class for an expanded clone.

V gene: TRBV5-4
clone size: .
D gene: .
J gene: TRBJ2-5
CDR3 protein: CASSSGAGPETQYF
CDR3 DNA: TGTGCCAGCAGCTCTGGTGCGGGCCCAGAGACCCAGTACTTC

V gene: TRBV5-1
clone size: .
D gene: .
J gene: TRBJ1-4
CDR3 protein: CASSFAATNEKLFF
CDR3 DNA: TGCGCCAGCAGCTTCGCAGCAACTAATGAAAAACTGTTTTTT

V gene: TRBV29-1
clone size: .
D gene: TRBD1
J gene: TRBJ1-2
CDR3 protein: CSVQGAAVGYTF
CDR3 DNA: TGCAGCGTTCAGGGGGCAGCTGTTGGCTACACCTTC

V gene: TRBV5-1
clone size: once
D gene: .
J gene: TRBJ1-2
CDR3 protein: CASRDAGNSEGYTF
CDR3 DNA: TGCGCCAGCAGAGATGCCGGGAATTCTGAAGGCTACACCTTC

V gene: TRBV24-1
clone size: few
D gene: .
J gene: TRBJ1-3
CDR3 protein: CATSDGLTSGNTIYF
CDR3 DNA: TGTGCCACCAGTGACGGACTCACCTCTGGAAACACCATATATTTT

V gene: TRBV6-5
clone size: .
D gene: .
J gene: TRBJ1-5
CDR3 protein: CASRLGGYSNQPQHF
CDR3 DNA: TGTGCCAGCAGACTAGGAGGTTATAGCAATCAGCCCCAGCATTTT

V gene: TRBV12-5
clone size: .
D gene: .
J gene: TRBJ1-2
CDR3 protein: CASGLVLFPTGVNYGYTF
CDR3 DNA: TGTGCTAGTGGTTTGGTACTCTTTCCCACAGGAGTTAACTATGGCTACACCTTC

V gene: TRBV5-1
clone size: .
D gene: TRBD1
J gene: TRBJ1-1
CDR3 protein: CASSLQGASGAEAFF
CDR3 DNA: TGCGCCAGCAGCCTCCAGGGGGCGTCGGGTGCTGAAGCTTTCTTT

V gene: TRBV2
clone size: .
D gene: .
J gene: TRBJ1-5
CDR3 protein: CASTRGGGHQPQHF
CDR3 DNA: TGTGCCAGCACTAGGGGGGGAGGTCATCAGCCCCAGCATTTT

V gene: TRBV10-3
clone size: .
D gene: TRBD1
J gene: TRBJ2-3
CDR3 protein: CAISGTGGTDTQYF
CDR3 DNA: TGTGCCATCAGTGGGACAGGGGGGACAGATACGCAGTATTTT

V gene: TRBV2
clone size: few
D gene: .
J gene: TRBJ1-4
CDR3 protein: CASRHRATNEKLFF
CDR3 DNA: TGTGCCAGCAGACACAGAGCAACTAATGAAAAACTGTTTTTT

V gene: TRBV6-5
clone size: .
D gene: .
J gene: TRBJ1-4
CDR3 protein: CASSRQRDINEKLFF
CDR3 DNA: TGTGCCAGCAGTAGACAGAGGGACATTAATGAAAAACTGTTTTTT

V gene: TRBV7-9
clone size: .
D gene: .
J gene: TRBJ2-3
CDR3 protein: CASSREQGTTPDTQYF
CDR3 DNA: TGTGCCAGCAGTCGAGAACAGGGCACTACCCCGGATACGCAGTATTTT

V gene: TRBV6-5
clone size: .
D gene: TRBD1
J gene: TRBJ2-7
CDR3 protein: CASSYASGTGGDEQYF
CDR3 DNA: TGTGCCAGCAGTTACGCCTCCGGGACAGGGGGTGACGAGCAGTACTTC

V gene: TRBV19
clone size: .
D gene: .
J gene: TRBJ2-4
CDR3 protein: CASKGQGAKNIQYF
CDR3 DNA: TGTGCCAGTAAAGGGCAGGGGGCCAAAAACATTCAGTACTTC

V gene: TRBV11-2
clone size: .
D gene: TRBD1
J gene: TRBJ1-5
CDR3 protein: CASSRDRNQPQHF
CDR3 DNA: TGTGCCAGCAGCCGGGACAGGAATCAGCCCCAGCATTTT

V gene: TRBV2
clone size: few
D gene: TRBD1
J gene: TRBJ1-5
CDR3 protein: CASGRDRDGNQPQHF
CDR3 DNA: TGTGCCAGCGGGAGAGACAGGGACGGCAATCAGCCCCAGCATTTT

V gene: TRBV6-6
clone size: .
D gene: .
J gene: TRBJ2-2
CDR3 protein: CASREQENTGELFF
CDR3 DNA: TGTGCCAGCAGGGAACAGGAGAACACCGGGGAGCTGTTTTTT